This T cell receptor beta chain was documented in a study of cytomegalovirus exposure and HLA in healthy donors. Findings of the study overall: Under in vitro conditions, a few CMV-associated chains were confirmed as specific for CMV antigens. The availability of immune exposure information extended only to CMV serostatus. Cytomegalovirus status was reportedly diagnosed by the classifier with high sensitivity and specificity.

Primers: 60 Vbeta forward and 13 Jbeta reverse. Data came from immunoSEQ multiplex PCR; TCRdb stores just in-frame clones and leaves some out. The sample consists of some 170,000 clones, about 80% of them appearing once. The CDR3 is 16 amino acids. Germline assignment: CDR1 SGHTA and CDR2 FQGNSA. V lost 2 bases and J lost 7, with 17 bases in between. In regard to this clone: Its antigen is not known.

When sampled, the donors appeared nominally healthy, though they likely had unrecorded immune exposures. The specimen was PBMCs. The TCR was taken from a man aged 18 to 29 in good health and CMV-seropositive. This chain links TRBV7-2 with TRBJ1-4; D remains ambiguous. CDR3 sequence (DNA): TGTGCCAGCAGCTTATCTCCGCCCGCGGGCACTGAAAAACTGTTTTTT. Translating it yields CASSLSPPAGTEKLFF.